This T cell receptor (beta chain) was sequenced for a study of human T cells and chemical hapten exposure. Overall study findings and caveats: Donors were affected by alopecia, so their immune reaction might vary from that of healthy individuals. No alteration of TCRs above 1 in 1000 frequency was seen with DPC sensitization.

The time point: patch test 1, 2 weeks after DPC sensitization. Indicated treatment: therapeutic diphenylcyclopropenone sensitization with weekly scalp DPC. Per the germline V gene, CDR1 is SGHAT and CDR2 is FQDESV (reference sequence). CDR3 length: 14 residues. As for this clonotype: Antigen unknown. A read error may explain this, as a much larger clone is one base away.

TCRdb analysed the RACE reads with MiXCR anew, one entry per CDR3 protein. The sample lists approximately 100,000 distinct CDR3 sequences, 11% occurring once. The V call is TRBV11-1, the J call TRBJ2-3, with 7 bases that match TRBD2. The sequenced sample was whole blood, obtained in connection with sensitization to the hapten diphenylcyclopropenone (DPC). The sequence was obtained from a middle-aged woman with alopecia areata. Some clones in this sample may be carry-over from other donors' samples. CDR3 protein: CASSPGTITDTRYF. The CDR3 nucleotides are TGTGCCAGCAGCCCCGGGACTATAACAGATACGCGGTATTTT.